The clone carrying this TCR beta chain showed up just once. Antigen unknown. V lost 3 bases, J lost 7 bases, and 25 bases lay in between. CDR1 is DFQATT and CDR2 is SNEGSKA in the germline V gene (reference sequence). There are 16 residues in the CDR3. The data are from a study of blood T cells in healthy people across ages. Peripheral blood from each donor was collected in a volume of 8 to 10 milliliters. Isolating PBMCs gave at least 6 million of these cells per sample. Findings and caveats of the study: Strongly correlated with naive T cell percentage was TCR beta diversity.

PCR was performed a second time for about 7 to 11 cycles using a sample-barcoded 5' primer and a J-beta primer mix. TCRdb itself ran the 5' RACE reads through MiXCR, one entry per CDR3 protein. The sample consists of 950,000 to 1,200,000 distinct CDR3 sequences, under 40% of them appearing once. This TCR derives from a man between 18 and 29 years old in good health. Source material: blood. The chain employs TRBV20-1 and TRBJ2-7; D not resolved. CDR3: CSASRGPEPTYNEQYF. The CDR3 DNA sequence: TGCAGTGCTAGTAGAGGACCGGAGCCCACCTACAATGAGCAGTACTTC.